This T cell receptor (beta chain) was recovered during a study of cytomegalovirus exposure and HLA in healthy donors. Study-level results: Analyses of presence/absence relied on an assumption of roughly uniform sequencing depth across donors. Earlier analysis yielded a pattern in which most TCR beta V segments were productive about 90% or about 30% of the time. Reports showed the classifier diagnosing cytomegalovirus status with high specificity and sensitivity.

PCR was performed using 60 Vbeta and 13 Jbeta primers. Method: immunoSEQ multiplex PCR; TCRdb's copy keeps in-frame clones and lacks some. Of more than 80,000 clones listed, 65% to 80% were seen once; the top ten hold 13% to 15%. In this sample, this clone turned up once. Its antigen is not known. The same CDR3 arises from other DNA sequences in this sample as well. V gave up 3 bases and J gave up 2 bases; unmatched junction bases: 0. The CDR3 spans 13 residues. Germline CDR1 reads KGHSH; CDR2 reads LQKENI. The TCR comes from a woman aged 70-85 years in good health and CMV-seropositive. The specimen sequenced was PBMCs. The chain recombines TRBV18 with TRBJ2-5; 7 bases are shared with TRBD1. The CDR3 nucleotides read TGTGCCAGCTCACCGGGACAGCAAGAGACCCAGTACTTC. It is translated as CASSPGQQETQYF.